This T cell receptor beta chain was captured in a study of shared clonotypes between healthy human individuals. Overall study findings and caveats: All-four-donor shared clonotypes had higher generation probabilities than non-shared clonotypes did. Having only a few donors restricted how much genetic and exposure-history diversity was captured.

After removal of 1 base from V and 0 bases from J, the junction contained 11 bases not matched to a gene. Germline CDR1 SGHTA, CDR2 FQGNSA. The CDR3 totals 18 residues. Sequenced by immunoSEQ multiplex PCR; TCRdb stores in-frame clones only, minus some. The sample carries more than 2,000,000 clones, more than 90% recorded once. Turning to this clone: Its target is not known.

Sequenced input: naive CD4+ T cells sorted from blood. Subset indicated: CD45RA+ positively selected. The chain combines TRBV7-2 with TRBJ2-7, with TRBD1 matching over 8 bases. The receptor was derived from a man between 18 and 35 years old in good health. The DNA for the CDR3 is TGTGCCAGCAGCTTAGGCCCGCGGAGGACAGGGACCTCCTACGAGCAGTACTTC. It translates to CASSLGPRRTGTSYEQYF.